This TCR beta chain was identified in a study of liver allograft versus peripheral blood T cells. As for the study in general: Transplanted livers and recipients' peripheral blood had their T cell receptor repertoires compared. Findings and caveats of the study: Intragraft T cell receptor repertoires of liver allografts were reported to differ from peripheral blood repertoires.

This clonotype has more than one count but fewer than ten. Its antigen is currently unknown. From the reads, TCRdb called clonotypes with MiXCR, one entry per CDR3 protein. The data contain 2,100 or so distinct CDR3 sequences, 15% of them singletons. CDR1 is LGHDT, CDR2 YNNKEL, per germline (reference sequence). CDR3 length: 13 residues. The V and J ends lost 3 bases and 4 bases respectively, with 9 bases between them. The sequence came from a human patient who had a liver transplant. Among the T cells, some may be from the graft donor. The rearrangement links TRBV3-1 to TRBJ1-1, with D uncertain. Here the CDR3 reads CASSQAEATEAFF. The CDR3 DNA reads TGTGCCAGCAGCCAGGCGGAAGCCACTGAAGCTTTCTTT. Filled out from reference TRBV3-1 and TRBJ1-1, the complete variable domain reads DTAVSQTPKYLVTQMGNDKSIKCEQNLGHDTMYWYKQDSKKFLKIMFSYNNKELIINETVPNRFSPKSPDKAHLNLHINSLELGDSAVYFCASSQAEATEAFFGQGTRLTVV.